This T cell receptor (beta chain) originates from a study of CD4 T cells in relation to SARS-CoV-2 and coronaviruses (dated by TCRdb to the early 2020s). Study-wide context: The ViraFEST assay cultured PBMCs with antigen for 10 days, then sequenced TCR beta CDR3s to find antigen-specific clonal expansions. The negative reference condition was either a culture with an HIV-1 Nef peptide pool or a culture with no peptide. Shared crossreactive spike epitopes were mapped to their HLA restriction using patient-derived lymphoblastoid cell lines. At the level of individual TCR clonotypes, the study measured memory CD4+ T cell crossreactivity between SARS-CoV-2 spike protein and common cold coronavirus spike proteins. The Adaptive Biotechnologies TCR-sequencing kit was used to sequence samples from three pre-COVID donors and the naive versus memory experiments, while other data came from Illumina-based sequencing. A different, Illumina-based TCR-beta assay was used to sequence expansion assays from other donors in the study.

Broad study findings and their caveats: No donor contributed both pre-pandemic and post-infection samples, which limited tracing the source of pre-existing responses. Since the crossreactivity analysis centred on spike protein, crossreactivity against other viral proteins was not assessed. Compared with monoreactive clones, crossreactive clones had significantly weaker SARS-CoV-2-driven expansion, a result consistent with antigenic imprinting. Memory CD4+ clonotypes crossrecognizing SARS-CoV-2 and at least one common cold coronavirus spike were found in roughly 65% of donors. The study was constrained by small numbers of patients and of tested TCRs.

For this clone: There is no known antigen for this receptor. No base quality values were provided; no much bigger clone lies one nucleotide off.

Including cysteine and phenylalanine, the CDR3 has 15 amino acids. The sequence is cut down to CDR3 DNA, 45 bases in frame from base 1. In the germline V gene, CDR1 corresponds to MGHRA and CDR2 to YSYEKL. V gives up 4 bases and J gives up 0 bases, and the segment between their germline ends measures 11 bases. CD4+ T cells from unexposed donors were collected before the COVID-19 pandemic (2011-2018). After more than nine days of culture, CD4+ T cells were isolated with the EasySep CD4+ T cell isolation kit. As far as cell numbers permitted, CD4+ T cells from unexposed donors were tested for reactivity against SARS-CoV-2 S and N as well as four spike pools from common cold coronaviruses. Each well received two million PBMCs, cultured in IMDM supplemented with approximately 4.5% human AB serum and about 10 IU/ml IL-2. Half of the culture medium was replaced with fresh IL-2-containing medium on days 3 and 7. In general, triplicate replicate wells were used for every peptide culture condition. Leukapheresis product for the unexposed donors was purchased commercially. Ficoll-Paque PLUS gradient centrifugation was used to isolate PBMCs from leukapheresis product or whole blood. PBMCs were either used fresh in the expansion assay or cryopreserved at -140 degrees C. The QIAamp Micro DNA Kit was used to extract genomic DNA from the CD4+ T cells.

The library relied on the immunoSEQ multiplex PCR assay. Concerning the study's data processing: During preprocessing, nonproductive sequences were discarded, as were any CDR3s that did not begin with C, did not end with F or W, or were shorter than 7 amino acids. Antigen-specific clonotypes were called with the MANAFEST web app on the basis of expansion relative to the reference and to other culture wells. A clone was considered positive if significant expansion relative to the reference culture was observed in 2 of 3 replicate wells at an FDR below 0.05. Positive clones also required significant expansion versus all other tandem wells and an odds ratio above 5. Pairwise Levenshtein distance, computed with the stringdist R package after three terminal residues were trimmed from each end, was used as the measure of CDR3 homology. TCRdb obtained this table from immuneACCESS and retained in-frame rearrangements with V and J assigned. These tables miss some clones; where compared with another copy, unresolved V genes account for less than half of the shortfall, and the remainder is unexplained. The DNA gave D and trimming, while V, J and clone size come from that table. The sample table records 15,000 to 25,000 clones; roughly four fifths of these occur just once. 20% to 25% of the sample goes to the ten largest clones.

Sequencing was performed on CD4+ T cells from PBMCs, cultured in vitro. This receptor was taken from a human donor in good health. The V and J segments used are TRBV4-1 and TRBJ2-3; TRBD1 is a possible D gene, resting on 6 matching bases. The encoded CDR3 is CASSLRQASTDTQYF. The sequenced DNA is TGCGCCAGCAGCCTTAGACAGGCTAGCACAGATACGCAGTATTTT.